This T cell receptor (beta chain) was obtained from a study of regulatory T cells in long-lasting Graves disease. Findings of the study overall: Only a small sample size was used, which may have cut accuracy.

Documented time point: newly diagnosed GD, antithyroid drugs for less than 3 months. Researchers made the TCR library from RNA that was extracted from PBMCs. CDR1 and CDR2 from the germline V gene are SQVTM and ANQGSEA. The V end lost 6 bases, the J end lost 1 base, and 10 bases lay between the germline ends. This CDR3 has 12 residues. Library construction for TCR beta used iRepertoire HTBI primers and Arm-PCR of CDR3 regions. A single record per CDR3 protein comes from TCRdb applying MiXCR to the multiplex PCR reads. This table holds roughly 500,000 distinct CDR3 sequences, around 13% found once. In regard to this clonotype: The antigen remains unidentified.

The sample was also linked to a second study, of T cells in Graves' hyperthyroidism and ophthalmopathy. As that report states: Graves' hyperthyroidism was deemed stable given no ophthalmopathy progression within 18 months. Lactation, pregnancy, other autoimmune disease or uncontrolled infection excluded patients.

This specimen consisted of peripheral blood mononuclear cells (PBMCs), obtained at new diagnosis, from a patient treated with antithyroid drugs. This receptor was identified in a woman between 45 and 65 years old with Graves disease. The chain combines TRBV29-1 with TRBJ2-7; D is perhaps TRBD2 (5 bases). The CDR3 region is CSVIAFSYEQYF. CDR3 in DNA: TGCAGCGTAATAGCGTTTTCCTACGAGCAGTACTTC.